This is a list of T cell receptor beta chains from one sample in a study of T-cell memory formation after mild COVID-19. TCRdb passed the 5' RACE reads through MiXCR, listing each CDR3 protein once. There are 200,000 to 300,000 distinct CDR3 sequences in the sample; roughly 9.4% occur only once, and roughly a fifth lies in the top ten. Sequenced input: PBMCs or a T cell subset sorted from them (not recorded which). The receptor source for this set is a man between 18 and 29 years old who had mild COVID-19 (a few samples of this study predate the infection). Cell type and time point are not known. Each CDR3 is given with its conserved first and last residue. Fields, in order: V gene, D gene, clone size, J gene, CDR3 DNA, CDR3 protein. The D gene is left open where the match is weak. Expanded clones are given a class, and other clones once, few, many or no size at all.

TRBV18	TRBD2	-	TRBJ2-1	TGTGCCAGCTCACCATTAGCGGGGGGGCCTAATGAGCAGTTCTTC	CASSPLAGGPNEQFF
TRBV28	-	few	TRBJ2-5	TGTGCCAGCAGCCCCACATCCCCGGGGGAGACCCAGTACTTC	CASSPTSPGETQYF
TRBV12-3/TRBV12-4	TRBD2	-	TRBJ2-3	TGTGCCAGCTTAACGGGGGGAGGGGGCACAGATACGCAGTATTTT	CASLTGGGGTDTQYF
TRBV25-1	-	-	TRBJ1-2	TGTGCCAGCACTCCCCCGGGAGGGGGTTCTGGCTACACCTTC	CASTPPGGGSGYTF
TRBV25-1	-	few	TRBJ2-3	TGTGCCAGCAGTAAGAGACTAGGGGGGGGAGATACGCAGTATTTT	CASSKRLGGGDTQYF
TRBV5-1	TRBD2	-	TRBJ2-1	TGCGCCAGCAGCCTGCCCGGGACTAGCGGGGCTGATGAGCAGTTCTTC	CASSLPGTSGADEQFF
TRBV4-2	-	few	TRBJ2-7	TGTGCCAGCAGCCAAGTTATCGATTACTCCTACGAGCAGTACTTC	CASSQVIDYSYEQYF
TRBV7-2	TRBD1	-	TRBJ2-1	TGTGCCAGCAGCTTAGGGACAGGGGTCATCAATGAGCAGTTCTTC	CASSLGTGVINEQFF
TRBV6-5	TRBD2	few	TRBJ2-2	TGTGCCAGCAGAGGGTGGCGGGGGGCCGTCGGGGAGCTGTTTTTT	CASRGWRGAVGELFF
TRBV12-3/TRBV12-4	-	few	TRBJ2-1	TGTGCCAGCAGACCCCCCGAGGGACCTACCTACAATGAGCAGTTCTTC	CASRPPEGPTYNEQFF
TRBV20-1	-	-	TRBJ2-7	TGCAGTGCTAGAGTCGGGGTCTACGAGCAGTACTTC	CSARVGVYEQYF
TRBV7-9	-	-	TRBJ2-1	TGTGCCAGCAGCTCGGGTTGGACAGAGCAGTTCTTC	CASSSGWTEQFF
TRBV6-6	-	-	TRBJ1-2	TGTGCCAGCAGCCCGGCCCAGGGAGACTATGGCTACACCTTC	CASSPAQGDYGYTF
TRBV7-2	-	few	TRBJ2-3	TGTGCCAGCAGCTTAGGTGGGGGGGCATGGGCAGATACGCAGTATTTT	CASSLGGGAWADTQYF
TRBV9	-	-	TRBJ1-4	TGTGCCAGCAGCGTAGGAGGGGGAATGAGGAAACTGTTTTTT	CASSVGGGMRKLFF
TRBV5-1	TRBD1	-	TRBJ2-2	TGCGCCAGCTTACCGGGGACAGGAGGCACCGGGGAGCTGTTTTTT	CASLPGTGGTGELFF
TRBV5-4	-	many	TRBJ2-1	TGTGCCAGCAGCTGGGGTAATGAGCAGTTCTTC	CASSWGNEQFF
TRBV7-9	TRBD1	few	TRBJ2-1	TGTGCCAGCAGCTACAGGCCAGGGGGCTTGGATGAGCAGTTCTTC	CASSYRPGGLDEQFF
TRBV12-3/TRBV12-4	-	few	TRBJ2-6	TGTGCCAGCAGTTTAGGGTTGGTTTTGGCCAACGTCCTGACTTTC	CASSLGLVLANVLTF
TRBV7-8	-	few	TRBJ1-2	TGTGCCAGCAGCTTGTTGGGGGGCAACTATGGCTACACCTTC	CASSLLGGNYGYTF
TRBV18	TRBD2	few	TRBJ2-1	TGTGCCAGCTCACCCCTTAGCGGGGGGGCGCGGAATGAGCAGTTCTTC	CASSPLSGGARNEQFF
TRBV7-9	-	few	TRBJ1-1	TGTGCCAGCAGCTCCGGACCGAGGAACACTGAAGCTTTCTTT	CASSSGPRNTEAFF
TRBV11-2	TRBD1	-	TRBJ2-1	TGTGCCAGCACCCAATGGACAGGGGTCCACAATGAGCAGTTCTTC	CASTQWTGVHNEQFF
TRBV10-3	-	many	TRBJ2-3	TGTGCCATCAGTGATCCCTTACGGGGGCCCATCGGAGATACGCAGTATTTT	CAISDPLRGPIGDTQYF
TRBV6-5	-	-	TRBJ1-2	TGTGCCACAAGCGCCCCCGTTACATTCCATGGCTACACCTTC	CATSAPVTFHGYTF
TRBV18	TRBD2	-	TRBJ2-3	TGTGCCAGCTCACCAGAGGTAGCGGGGGATACGCAGTATTTT	CASSPEVAGDTQYF
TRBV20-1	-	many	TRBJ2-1	TGCAGTGCTAGAGATTCGACAGGCCCCTACAATGAGCAGTTCTTC	CSARDSTGPYNEQFF
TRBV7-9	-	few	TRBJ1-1	TGTGCCAGCAGCTTTGATGGGGGGCGGCAAGCTTTCTTT	CASSFDGGRQAFF
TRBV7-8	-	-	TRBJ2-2	TGTGCCAGCAGCTTAACGTGGGGCAGCGGGGAGCTGTTTTTT	CASSLTWGSGELFF
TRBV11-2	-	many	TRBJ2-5	TGTGCCAGCAGCTTAGTCGCACCCCAAGAGACCCAGTACTTC	CASSLVAPQETQYF
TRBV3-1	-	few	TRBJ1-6	TGTGCCAGCAGCCAAGCCCGGCAGCCCGTTTCACCCCTCCACTTT	CASSQARQPVSPLHF
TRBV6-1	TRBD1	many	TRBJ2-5	TGTGCCAGCAGTGTTGGACAGGGCCTAAAAGAGACCCAGTACTTC	CASSVGQGLKETQYF
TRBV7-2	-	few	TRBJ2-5	TGTGCCAGCAGCTGGGGACAAGCTCAAGAGACCCAGTACTTC	CASSWGQAQETQYF
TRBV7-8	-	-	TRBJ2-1	TGTGCCGGAACGTCTGGCACTGAGCAGTTCTTC	CAGTSGTEQFF
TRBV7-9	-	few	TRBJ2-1	TGTGCCAGCAGCCGCGGAGCAACCTACAATGAGCAGTTCTTC	CASSRGATYNEQFF
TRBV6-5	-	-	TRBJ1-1	TGTGCCAGCAGTTACGAGGGAAGGAACACTGAAGCTTTCTTT	CASSYEGRNTEAFF
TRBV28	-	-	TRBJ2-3	TGTGCCAGCAGTTTGGGGGTTAGGGGGAGCACAGATACGCAGTATTTT	CASSLGVRGSTDTQYF
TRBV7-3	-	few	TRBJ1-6	TGTGCCAGCCCCGACAGGAGATGTTCACCCCTCCACTTT	CASPDRRCSPLHF
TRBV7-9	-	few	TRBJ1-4	TGTGCCAGCCGGACTGCCTCGAATGAAAAACTGTTTTTT	CASRTASNEKLFF
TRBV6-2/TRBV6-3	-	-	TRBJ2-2	TGTGCCACCGCCGGCGGGGAGCTGTTTTTT	CATAGGELFF
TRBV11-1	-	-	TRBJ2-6	TGTGCCAGCAGCCGGCAGGGGAGTCTTGGGGCCAACGTCCTGACTTTC	CASSRQGSLGANVLTF
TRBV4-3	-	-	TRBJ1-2	TGCGCCAGCAGCCAGAGCGGGAGCCGGGGGGGGCGAGGCTACACCTTC	CASSQSGSRGGRGYTF
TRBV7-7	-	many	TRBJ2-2	TGTGCTAGCGCCCCGGGGGCCACCGGGGAGCTGTTTTTT	CASAPGATGELFF
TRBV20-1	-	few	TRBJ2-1	TGCAGTGCTGGGAAGGAGAGCAATGAGCAGTTCTTC	CSAGKESNEQFF
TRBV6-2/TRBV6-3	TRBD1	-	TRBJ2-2	TGTGCCAGCCGCCGGGACAGGACCACCGGGGAGCTGTTTTTT	CASRRDRTTGELFF
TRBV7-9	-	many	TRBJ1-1	TGTGCCAGCAGTTCCTCGTGGGGCCGAACTGAAGCTTTCTTT	CASSSSWGRTEAFF
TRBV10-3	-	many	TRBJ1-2	TGTGCCATCTCGACAGGCTATGGCTACACCTTC	CAISTGYGYTF
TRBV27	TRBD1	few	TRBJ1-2	TGTGCCAGCAGTTTATCCTCAGGGGGCTATGGCTACACCTTC	CASSLSSGGYGYTF
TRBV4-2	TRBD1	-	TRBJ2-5	TGTGCCAGCAGCCAAGTGGGGGACAGCTCTTCAAGGGAGACCCAGTACTTC	CASSQVGDSSSRETQYF
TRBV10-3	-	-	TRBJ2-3	TGTGCCATCAGTTTGGACAGCACAGATACGCAGTATTTT	CAISLDSTDTQYF
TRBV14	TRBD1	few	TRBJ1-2	TGTGCCAGCAGCCGACCGGGACAGAACCTCTATGGCTACACCTTC	CASSRPGQNLYGYTF
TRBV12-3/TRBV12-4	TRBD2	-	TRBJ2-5	TGTGCCAGCAGAGAATCGGGGGGGCGAGAGACCCAGTACTTC	CASRESGGRETQYF
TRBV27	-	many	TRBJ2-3	TGTGCCAGCAGAATAAACCCCTTGGCGTCTACGCAGTATTTT	CASRINPLASTQYF